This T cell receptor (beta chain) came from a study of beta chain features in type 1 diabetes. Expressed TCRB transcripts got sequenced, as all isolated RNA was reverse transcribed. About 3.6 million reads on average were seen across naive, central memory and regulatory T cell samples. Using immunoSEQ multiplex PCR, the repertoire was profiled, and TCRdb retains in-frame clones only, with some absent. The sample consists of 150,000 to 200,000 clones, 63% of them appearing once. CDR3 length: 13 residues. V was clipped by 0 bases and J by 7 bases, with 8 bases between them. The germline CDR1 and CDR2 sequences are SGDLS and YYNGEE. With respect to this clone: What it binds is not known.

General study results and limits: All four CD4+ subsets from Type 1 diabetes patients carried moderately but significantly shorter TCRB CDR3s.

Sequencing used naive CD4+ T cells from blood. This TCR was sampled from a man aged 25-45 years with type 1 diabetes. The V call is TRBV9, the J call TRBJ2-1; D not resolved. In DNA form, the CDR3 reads TGTGCCAGCAGCGTAGATATTAGAAATGAGCAGTTCTTC. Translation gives CASSVDIRNEQFF.